The 6 T cell receptor beta chains below come from one sample, sequenced in a study of T cells after yellow fever vaccination. A single record per CDR3 protein comes from TCRdb applying MiXCR to the 5' RACE reads. This sample has about 400,000 distinct CDR3 sequences, with about 6.2% found just once. The input for sequencing was PBMCs, taken 5 days after the yellow fever booster vaccination. Receptors were obtained from a man under 40 who received the YFV17D yellow fever vaccine.

This clonotype was found a few times. This rearrangement joins TRBV6-1 to TRBJ2-2; D tentatively reads TRBD1 or TRBD2 (5 bases each). Between the trimmed V and J ends, which lost 7 bases and 4 bases, there was a span of 10 bases. This CDR3 is built from 13 residues. Germline V gene lookup returns CDR1 MNHNS and CDR2 SASEGT. The CDR3 spells CASKVGPTGELFF. The CDR3 nucleotides read TGTGCCAGCAAGGTGGGACCCACCGGGGAGCTGTTTTTT.

The chain uses TRBV18 and TRBJ1-1; maybe TRBD1 (5 bases). This CDR3 is built from 16 residues. Trimming stripped 3 bases from V and 1 base from J, with 15 bases between. Germline V lookup: CDR1 KGHSH, CDR2 LQKENI. CDR3 sequence (DNA): TGTGCCAGCTCACCTTTCGGGGGGTCCCAGAACACTGAAGCTTTCTTT. Encoded protein: CASSPFGGSQNTEAFF.

The chain carries TRBV7-2 and TRBJ2-7; the D is unclear. CDR1 and CDR2 (germline): SGHTA, FQGNSA. The ends were cut back, 5 bases at V and 3 bases at J, with 14 bases in the middle. The CDR3 is 14 residues long. CDR3 sequence (DNA): TGTGCCAGCAGCGCCCCCCCTCCCATCTACGAGCAGTACTTC. The encoded protein is CASSAPPPIYEQYF.

Many counts were recorded for this clonotype. The gene calls are TRBV4-3 and TRBJ2-5, with unresolved D. The CDR3 totals 16 residues. The germline V and J ends were trimmed by 1 base and 1 base, with 13 bases remaining between them. The germline CDR1 and CDR2 sequences are LGHNA and YSLEER. The CDR3 region is CASSQGAPGFQETQYF. The CDR3 DNA reads TGCGCCAGCAGCCAAGGGGCGCCGGGCTTCCAAGAGACCCAGTACTTC.

This clonotype was seen repeatedly, ten times or more. The CDR3 bases are TGTGCCAGCAGCTTGGACTTATTCTACGAGCAGTACTTC. This translates into CASSLDLFYEQYF. The J gene is TRBJ2-7, the V gene TRBV5-6; D gene ambiguous. V was pared by 0 bases and J by 3 bases, with 7 bases between. Germline V gene lookup returns CDR1 SGHDT and CDR2 YYEEEE. The CDR3 has 13 residues.

The table lists this clonotype with many counts. The rearrangement uses TRBV19 and TRBJ1-1; D might be TRBD1 (5 bases). The CDR3 has 15 residues. Germline V CDR1 and CDR2: LNHDA, SQIVND (reference sequence). V was trimmed by 1 base and J by 0 bases, leaving 9 bases between them. CDR3 loop: CASSIGTGLNTEAFF. DNA for the CDR3: TGTGCCAGTAGTATAGGTACAGGACTGAACACTGAAGCTTTCTTT.